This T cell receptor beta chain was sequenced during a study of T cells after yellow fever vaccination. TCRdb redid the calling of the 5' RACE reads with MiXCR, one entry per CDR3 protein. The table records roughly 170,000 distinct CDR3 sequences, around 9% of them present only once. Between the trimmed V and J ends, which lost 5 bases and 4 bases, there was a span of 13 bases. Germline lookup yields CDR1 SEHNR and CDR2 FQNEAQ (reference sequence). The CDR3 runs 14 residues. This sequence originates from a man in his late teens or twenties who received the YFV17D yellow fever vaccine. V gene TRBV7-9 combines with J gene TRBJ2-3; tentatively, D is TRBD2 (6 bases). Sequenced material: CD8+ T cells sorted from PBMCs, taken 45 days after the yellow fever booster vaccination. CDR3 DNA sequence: TGTGCCAGCAGCCCCCGGAGGGGCTCAGATACGCAGTATTTT. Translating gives CASSPRRGSDTQYF.